This entry describes one TCR beta chain. Documented treatment: about 20 received Ad26.COV2.S at low or high dose, single or two shots; several received placebo; per-sample allocation not given. Sampling was done on day 63 after the first vaccine or placebo injection. This person who donated was an adult of 18-55 years in Boston. After removal of 4 bases from V and 4 bases from J, the junction contained 6 bases not matched to a gene. This CDR3 spans 15 amino acids. The germline V gene has CDR1 LGHNA and CDR2 YSLEER. The sample comes from a study of Ad26.COV2.S vaccination and SARS-CoV-2 variants. Background on the study: Donor got 5x10^10 or 1x10^11 viral particles of Ad26.COV2.S.

The data were produced by immunoSEQ multiplex PCR, yet TCRdb's version contains in-frame clones alone and is incomplete. In the table there are approximately 480,000 clones, approximately 90% of which are singletons. The source was peripheral blood, collected in a trial of Ad26.COV2.S vaccine versus placebo. The TCR was taken from a person aged 18 to 59 who received the Ad26.COV2.S COVID-19 vaccine or a placebo. The genes are TRBV4-3 and TRBJ2-3; TRBD2 matches 9 bases. CDR3 coding DNA: TGCGCCAGCAGCCGATTAGCGGGGGAGGCAGATACGCAGTATTTT. It translates to CASSRLAGEADTQYF.